This T cell receptor beta chain was recorded in a study of sequential checkpoint blockade in melanoma. Treatment noted: randomized to nivolumab then ipilimumab (arm A) or the reverse (arm B). From thawed PBMCs, live CD3+CD8+ cells negative for CD19 and CD56 were sorted. Sequencing used immunoSEQ multiplex PCR; TCRdb keeps in-frame clones, though not all of them. The sample yields 25,000 to 35,000 clones, 83% seen once. This CDR3 contains 11 residues. Trimming shortened V by 3 bases and J by 8 bases, and 10 bases separated the two germline ends. Germline assignment: CDR1 SQVTM and CDR2 ANQGSEA. The chain couples TRBV29-1 to TRBJ1-2; D gene uncertain. The TCR originated in a human donor with melanoma. Sequences were derived from CD8+ T cells sorted from blood (inferred from file names), sampled from a patient given nivolumab and ipilimumab in sequence. The DNA of the CDR3 is TGCAGCGTTGATTCCGGGGAGGGCTACACCTTC. Its protein product is CSVDSGEGYTF. Filled out from reference TRBV29-1 and TRBJ1-2, the complete variable domain reads SAVISQKPSRDICQRGTSLTIQCQVDSQVTMMFWYRQQPGQSLTLIATANQGSEATYESGFVIDKFPISRPNLTFSTLTVSNMSPEDSSIYLCSVDSGEGYTFGSGTRLTVV.